Shown below are 30 T cell receptor beta chains from a single sample sequenced in a study of T cell responses to AZD1222 COVID-19 vaccine. Sequencing was performed with immunoSEQ multiplex PCR; in TCRdb, only in-frame clones are kept and a portion is missing. The data contain roughly 120,000 clones, roughly 90% of them seen just once; the ten biggest clones take up approximately 2.6%. The source material was peripheral blood, sampled 28 days after the second AZD1222 dose. The receptors stem from an adult who received the AZD1222 COVID-19 vaccine.

The rearrangement joins TRBV9 to TRBJ1-2; 7 bases fit TRBD1. V was clipped by 1 base and J by 4 bases; unmatched bases: 7. CDR1 is SGDLS and CDR2 is YYNGEE in the germline V gene. CDR3 length: 15 residues. CDR3 DNA sequence: TGTGCCAGCAGCGTACAGGGGGGACCGGGCTATGGCTACACCTTC. As protein: CASSVQGGPGYGYTF.

The chain carries TRBV12-2 and TRBJ1-5. TRBV12-2 is described as a pseudogene. The CDR3 loop spans 15 amino acids. The CDR3 loop reads CASRIGWGAGEPQHF. CDR3 sequence (DNA): TGTGCAAGTCGCATAGGTTGGGGCGCGGGGGAGCCCCAGCATTTT.

The V gene is TRBV7-8, the J gene TRBJ1-2; tentatively, D is TRBD1 (5 bases). Per germline, CDR1 SGHVS and CDR2 FQNEAQ. V was clipped by 1 base and J by 7 bases, with 10 bases between them. This CDR3 region has 13 residues. The CDR3 here is CASSLVTGTGYTF. The CDR3 region has the DNA TGTGCCAGCAGCTTAGTAACCGGGACTGGCTACACCTTC.

The gene calls are TRBV7-3 and TRBJ2-1; 11 bases align to TRBD2. This CDR3 contains 15 residues. Germline V CDR1 and CDR2: SGHTA, FQGTGA. J gave up 12 bases and V 7 bases, and 14 bases lay outside the gene matches. CDR3: CASTLTGLAGEAQFF. CDR3 in DNA: TGTGCCAGCACCTTGACCGGACTAGCGGGCGAGGCGCAGTTCTTC.

The rearrangement joins TRBV9 to TRBJ2-3; perhaps TRBD2 as D (6 bases). The germline V gene has CDR1 SGDLS and CDR2 YYNGEE. V shed 0 bases and J shed 8 bases, with 19 bases lying between them. The CDR3 is 16 amino acids. CDR3 DNA sequence: TGTGCCAGCAGCGTAGGGCAGGGTGGAACCGGGGGTACGCAGTATTTT. The encoded protein is CASSVGQGGTGGTQYF.

There are a few counts of this clone. The rearrangement uses TRBV29-1 and TRBJ1-5; no firm D call. CDR3 length: 13 residues. The V and J ends lost 1 base and 0 bases respectively, with 4 bases between them. CDR1 and CDR2 (germline): SQVTM, ANQGSEA. For the CDR3, the DNA is TGCAGCGTTGAAGGAGGTAGCAATCAGCCCCAGCATTTT. Its protein is CSVEGGSNQPQHF.

This chain connects TRBV18 to TRBJ1-3, with D maybe TRBD1 (5 bases). The CDR3 runs to 15 residues. Germline CDR1 and CDR2: KGHSH and LQKENI. Trimming took off 1 base at V and 0 bases at J, with 7 bases between the two ends. CDR3 sequence: CASSPRGDSGNTIYF. For the CDR3, the DNA is TGTGCCAGCTCACCACGGGGGGACTCTGGAAACACCATATATTTT.

The chain is built from TRBV19 and TRBJ1-2, with 10 nucleotides matching TRBD1. Germline V gene data show CDR1 as LNHDA and CDR2 as SQIVND (reference sequence). The CDR3 has 14 amino acids. The trim removed 9 bases at V and 5 bases at J, leaving 9 bases unmatched. CDR3 sequence reads: CASGTGELQYGYTF. CDR3 nucleotides: TGTGCCAGCGGGACAGGGGAGCTGCAATATGGCTACACCTTC.

The chain has TRBV19 and TRBJ2-3; D gene unclear. CDR3 length: 20 residues. Per germline, CDR1 LNHDA and CDR2 SQIVND (reference sequence). Between the trimmed V and J ends, which lost 2 bases and 2 bases, there was a span of 26 bases. The CDR3 protein is CASSIRPRAGVLKFTDTQYF. The CDR3 region has the DNA TGTGCCAGTAGTATAAGGCCACGGGCCGGAGTCCTAAAGTTCACAGATACGCAGTATTTT.

This rearrangement joins TRBV3-1 (or the pseudogene TRBV3-2) to TRBJ1-1, with TRBD1 as a possible D gene (5 bases). Germline loops: CDR1 LGHDT, CDR2 YNNKEL (reference sequence). There are 14 residues in the CDR3. Deletions cut 3 bases from V and 2 bases from J, with 10 bases between. The CDR3 bases are TGTGCCAGCAGCCATGCTGACAGAAACACTGAAGCTTTCTTT. Its protein product is CASSHADRNTEAFF.

V and J are TRBV5-5 and TRBJ2-1; TRBD2 is a possible D gene (5 bases). V was trimmed by 0 bases and J by 7 bases, leaving 14 bases between them. The CDR3 sequence is 15 residues long. The germline V gene has CDR1 SGHKS and CDR2 YYEKEE (reference sequence). The CDR3 spells CASSLGGQRRNEQFF. In nucleotides, the CDR3 is TGTGCCAGCAGCTTGGGAGGGCAGCGGAGGAATGAGCAGTTCTTC.

V gene TRBV28 combines with J gene TRBJ1-1; D call uncertain. The V end was cut by 6 bases, the J end by 4 bases, with 18 bases between. This CDR3 comprises 15 residues. Germline lookup yields CDR1 MDHEN and CDR2 SYDVKM. The CDR3: CASRMGGFLGTEAFF. In DNA, the CDR3 is TGTGCCAGCAGGATGGGAGGGTTCCTTGGCACTGAAGCTTTCTTT.

The rearrangement joins TRBV5-8 to TRBJ1-1, with no clear D. Per germline, CDR1 SGHTS and CDR2 YDEGEE. The germline V and J ends were trimmed by 1 base and 1 base, with 14 bases remaining between them. The CDR3 has 16 amino acids. CDR3 residues: CASSLFSGSRNTEAFF. DNA of the CDR3: TGTGCCAGCAGCTTGTTCTCGGGGTCGAGGAACACTGAAGCTTTCTTT.

V and J are TRBV29-1 and TRBJ1-1; 8 nucleotides match TRBD1. V lost 3 bases to trimming and J lost 1 base; unmatched junction nucleotides: 4. The CDR3 sequence is 14 residues long. Germline CDR1 and CDR2: SQVTM and ANQGSEA. DNA of the CDR3: TGCAGCGTTGACCCGACAGGGGCGAACACTGAAGCTTTCTTT. It codes for CSVDPTGANTEAFF.

This rearrangement joins TRBV27 to TRBJ1-1, with 9 bases matching TRBD1. Trimming at V came to 9 bases and at J to 4 bases, leaving 6 bases not matched to a gene. Germline values: CDR1 MNHEY, CDR2 SMNVEV (reference sequence). The length of the CDR3 is 13 residues. CDR3 region: CASMTGGFTEAFF. In nucleotides, the CDR3 is TGTGCCAGTATGACAGGGGGATTCACTGAAGCTTTCTTT.

This chain connects TRBV18 to TRBJ2-7; D is perhaps TRBD1 or TRBD2 (5 bases each). CDR1 is KGHSH and CDR2 is LQKENI in the germline V gene. The CDR3 runs to 14 residues. The V gene lost 3 bases and the J gene lost 3 bases, with 12 bases spanning the gap. The CDR3, as DNA: TGTGCCAGCTCACCTCCTTGGGGGATCTACGAGCAGTACTTC. This gives the protein CASSPPWGIYEQYF. Drawing the rest from reference TRBV18 and TRBJ2-7, the complete variable domain is NAGVMQNPRHLVRRRGQEARLRCSPMKGHSHVYWYRQLPEEGLKFMVYLQKENIIDESGMPKERFSAEFPKEGPSILRIQQVVRGDSAAYFCASSPPWGIYEQYFGPGTRLTVT.

The V gene is TRBV18, the J gene TRBJ1-1; D is ambiguous. This CDR3 is built from 14 residues. The ends were cut back, 5 bases at V and 1 base at J, with 11 bases in the middle. Germline V lookup: CDR1 KGHSH, CDR2 LQKENI. The CDR3 sequence is CASSADGWNTEAFF. CDR3 nucleotides: TGTGCCAGCTCAGCGGACGGGTGGAACACTGAAGCTTTCTTT. The full variable domain, in which reference TRBV18 and TRBJ1-1 provide the parts outside the CDR3, is NAGVMQNPRHLVRRRGQEARLRCSPMKGHSHVYWYRQLPEEGLKFMVYLQKENIIDESGMPKERFSAEFPKEGPSILRIQQVVRGDSAAYFCASSADGWNTEAFFGQGTRLTVV.

The V call is TRBV19, the J call TRBJ2-6; a weak D match, TRBD1 (6 bases). Between the trimmed V and J ends, which lost 3 bases and 0 bases, there was a span of 12 bases. The CDR3 spans 17 residues. Germline CDR1 and CDR2: LNHDA and SQIVND (reference sequence). CDR3 in DNA: TGTGCCAGTAGTATTCAGGGGACGGGCTCTGGGGCCAACGTCCTGACTTTC. As protein: CASSIQGTGSGANVLTF.

The CDR3 nucleotides are TGTGCCAGCAGCGTAGAAATTGGACAGGGCTCCCGAGATACGCAGTATTTT. Protein product: CASSVEIGQGSRDTQYF. The chain has TRBV9 and TRBJ2-3, with 8 bases lining up with TRBD1. Trimming cost V 0 bases and J 5 bases; bases outside gene matches: 11. This CDR3 has 17 residues. Germline V lookup: CDR1 SGDLS, CDR2 YYNGEE.

The V gene is TRBV4-1, the J gene TRBJ2-1; 9 positions match TRBD2. The length of the CDR3 is 16 residues. Germline V CDR1 and CDR2: MGHRA, YSYEKL. The V and J ends lost 4 bases and 0 bases, in that order; junction bases with no gene match: 4. The CDR3 here is CASSPRRGGSYNEQFF. The CDR3, as DNA: TGCGCCAGCAGCCCGCGGCGGGGGGGCTCCTACAATGAGCAGTTCTTC.

The chain uses TRBV4-2 and TRBJ2-2; 9 nucleotides align to TRBD1. This CDR3 region has 19 residues. The V gene end was trimmed by 0 bases and the J gene end by 4 bases; junction bases not matched to a gene: 12. Germline-derived CDR1 and CDR2 are LGHNA and YNFKEQ. The DNA for the CDR3 is TGTGCCAGCAGCCAAGATATCTCTACCGGGACAGGGATCACCGGGGAGCTGTTTTTT. It is translated as CASSQDISTGTGITGELFF.

Worth noting for this clone: The same CDR3 can be traced to other DNA sequences in this sample. V is TRBV5-1 and J is TRBJ2-1; 14 bases are shared with TRBD2. There are 15 residues in the CDR3. With 4 bases clipped from V and 9 bases from J, the junction kept 6 bases outside the gene matches. In germline, CDR1 is SGHRS, CDR2 YFSETQ. CDR3 amino acids: CASSLGTSGGREQFF. CDR3 sequence (DNA): TGCGCCAGCAGCCTAGGGACTAGCGGGGGTCGTGAGCAGTTCTTC.

The V call is TRBV10-3, the J call TRBJ1-1, with a weak D call TRBD1 (5 bases). Germline lookup yields CDR1 ENHRY and CDR2 SYGVKD. CDR3 length: 14 residues. The V gene lost 8 bases and the J gene lost 0 bases, with 13 bases spanning the gap. CDR3 coding DNA: TGTGCCATCCGCCGGGGGAACATGAACACTGAAGCTTTCTTT. It encodes CAIRRGNMNTEAFF.

J is TRBJ1-2 and V is TRBV30, with D uncertain. Trimming stripped 3 bases from V and 4 bases from J, with 12 bases between. The germline V gene encodes CDR1 GTSNPN and CDR2 SVGIG (reference sequence). The CDR3 spans 13 residues. In nucleotides, the CDR3 is TGTGCCTGGAGGGGTAAGGGAGGCTATGGCTACACCTTC. Translation: CAWRGKGGYGYTF.

The J gene is TRBJ2-1, the V gene TRBV28; 13 nucleotides match TRBD2. The J segment lost 3 bases and the V segment lost 6 bases, leaving 5 bases of the junction unmatched. Looked up from germline, CDR1 is MDHEN and CDR2 is SYDVKM. CDR3 length: 16 amino acids. In nucleotides, the CDR3 is TGTGCCAGCAGCGCCGGGACTAGCGGGGTCTACAATGAGCAGTTCTTC. It translates to CASSAGTSGVYNEQFF. The full variable domain, with the rest looked up from reference TRBV28 and TRBJ2-1, is DVKVTQSSRYLVKRTGEKVFLECVQDMDHENMFWYRQDPGLGLRLIYFSYDVKMKEKGDIPEGYSVSREKKERFSLILESASTNQTSMYLCASSAGTSGVYNEQFFGPGTRLTVL.

The chain recombines TRBV9 with TRBJ1-6; TRBD1 agrees at 7 bases. Trimming at V came to 3 bases and at J to 8 bases, leaving 5 bases not matched to a gene. Germline-derived CDR1 and CDR2 are SGDLS and YYNGEE. The CDR3 is 14 amino acids. DNA of the CDR3: TGTGCCAGCAGCGCAACAGGGGATTATTCACCCCTCCACTTT. Protein product: CASSATGDYSPLHF.

A single count supports this clone. The genes are TRBV5-8 and TRBJ1-1, with D perhaps matching TRBD1 (6 bases). The V gene lost 1 base and the J gene lost 1 base, with 8 bases spanning the gap. This CDR3 contains 14 residues. In germline, CDR1 is SGHTS, CDR2 YDEGEE. The CDR3 DNA reads TGTGCCAGCAGCTTGCACAGGGCGAACACTGAAGCTTTCTTT. Residues: CASSLHRANTEAFF.

The rearrangement joins TRBV3-1 (or the pseudogene TRBV3-2) to TRBJ2-5; TRBD1 aligns across 7 bases. The CDR3 is made up of 13 amino acids. V lost 6 bases, J lost 4 bases, and 5 bases stayed unmatched. CDR1 and CDR2 from the germline V gene are LGHDT and YNNKEL (reference sequence). The CDR3 protein is CASRYRGLETQYF. Written as DNA, the CDR3 is TGTGCCAGCAGATACAGGGGCTTAGAGACCCAGTACTTC.

This clone showed up just a few times. This chain links TRBV2 with TRBJ1-1; 11 nucleotides agree with TRBD1. V was pared by 7 bases and J by 2 bases, with 6 bases of the junction left unmatched. The germline CDR1 and CDR2 sequences are SNHLY and FYNNEI. The CDR3 extends over 15 amino acids. CDR3 DNA: TGTGCCAGCAAGTGGGGACAGGGGGGCAACACTGAAGCTTTCTTT. Translation gives CASKWGQGGNTEAFF.

The rearrangement links TRBV19 to TRBJ2-7; 7 positions agree with TRBD1. Germline CDR1 and CDR2: LNHDA and SQIVND (reference sequence). V was pared by 3 bases and J by 3 bases, with 8 bases of the junction left unmatched. The CDR3 consists of 15 residues. The CDR3 spells CASSMVNNRGYEQYF. CDR3 nucleotide sequence: TGTGCCAGTAGTATGGTGAATAACAGGGGCTACGAGCAGTACTTC. The full variable domain, completed using reference TRBV19 and TRBJ2-7, is DGGITQSPKYLFRKEGQNVTLSCEQNLNHDAMYWYRQDPGQGLRLIYYSQIVNDFQKGDIAEGYSVSREKKESFPLTVTSAQKNPTAFYLCASSMVNNRGYEQYFGPGTRLTVT.